Shown below are 32 T cell receptor beta chains from a single sample sequenced in a study of T cell responses to AZD1222 COVID-19 vaccine. Clones were read by immunoSEQ multiplex PCR, and TCRdb kept only the in-frame ones, dropping some. The sample carries around 110,000 clones, 85% to 90% recorded once. The specimen comprised peripheral blood, sampled on day 0 of AZD1222 vaccination. Receptors originate from an adult in good health.

This sequence joins TRBV10-2 and TRBJ2-3; D gene unclear. Germline V gives CDR1 WSHSY, CDR2 SAAADI. This CDR3 is built from 14 residues. V shed 6 bases and J shed 2 bases, with 12 bases lying between them. For the CDR3, the DNA is TGCGCCAGCAGGTTCCAACCCTCCACAGATACGCAGTATTTT. Protein product: CASRFQPSTDTQYF.

This chain links TRBV2 with TRBJ2-7; 8 bases align to TRBD1. Losses at the gene ends were 0 bases for V and 5 bases for J; bases not matched to a gene: 9. Germline assignment: CDR1 SNHLY and CDR2 FYNNEI. This CDR3 spans 16 amino acids. The CDR3 loop is CASSEAPGGESNEQYF. CDR3 DNA: TGTGCCAGCAGTGAAGCACCAGGGGGCGAATCCAACGAGCAGTACTTC.

The V and J genes are TRBV27 and TRBJ1-1, with no clear D. Trimming took off 8 bases at V and 1 base at J, with 17 bases between the two ends. Germline V CDR1 and CDR2: MNHEY, SMNVEV (reference sequence). The CDR3 loop spans 15 amino acids. CDR3 loop: CASGPLSMRNTEAFF. The CDR3, as DNA: TGTGCCAGCGGCCCCCTGAGTATGCGGAACACTGAAGCTTTCTTT.

This chain uses TRBV5-1 with TRBJ2-7, with 8 bases aligning to TRBD2. This CDR3 region has 14 residues. The germline gives CDR1 SGHRS, CDR2 YFSETQ. With 4 bases clipped from V and 4 bases from J, the junction kept 7 bases outside the gene matches. The DNA for the CDR3 is TGCGCCAGCAGCCCGGGACTAGTCGGGTACGAGCAGTACTTC. Its protein is CASSPGLVGYEQYF.

This sequence joins TRBV5-4 and TRBJ2-5; 11 bases are shared with TRBD1. CDR1 is SGHNT and CDR2 is YYREEE in the germline V gene (reference sequence). The CDR3 runs to 14 residues. V dropped 3 bases and J dropped 5; count of bases not matched to a gene: 3. The CDR3 coding sequence is TGTGCCAGCAGCTGGGACAGGGGGTCGGAGACCCAGTACTTC. Translating gives CASSWDRGSETQYF.

This chain uses TRBV18 with TRBJ1-1; D not certain. V lost 1 base and J lost 4, with 4 bases in between. The CDR3 is 12 residues long. Per the germline V gene, CDR1 is KGHSH and CDR2 is LQKENI. The CDR3 coding sequence is TGTGCCAGCTCACCACTCCCCACTGAAGCTTTCTTT. Amino acid sequence: CASSPLPTEAFF.

The sample holds a few counts of this clone. V is TRBV4-3 and J is TRBJ2-5; TRBD1 matches 10 bases. The CDR3 is 16 amino acids. Germline V lookup: CDR1 LGHNA, CDR2 YSLEER. J lost 4 bases, V lost 0 bases, and 5 bases had no gene match. The CDR3 DNA reads as TGCGCCAGCAGCCAAGATCGGACAGGGGGAGGAGAGACCCAGTACTTC. Its protein product is CASSQDRTGGGETQYF.

The chain employs TRBV3-1 (or the pseudogene TRBV3-2) and TRBJ1-1; TRBD1 aligns across 7 bases. This CDR3 region has 13 residues. V was clipped by 4 bases and J by 5 bases; unmatched bases: 4. CDR1 and CDR2 from the germline V gene are LGHDT and YNNKEL (reference sequence). Written as DNA, the CDR3 is TGTGCCAGCAGCCCCATCAGGGGGACTGAAGCTTTCTTT. It encodes CASSPIRGTEAFF.

This chain joins TRBV2 and TRBJ1-1; D uncertain. Trimming stripped 4 bases from V and 4 bases from J, with 7 bases between. The CDR3 has 12 residues. Germline V gene sequence: CDR1 SNHLY, CDR2 FYNNEI. CDR3 sequence (DNA): TGTGCCAGCAGTGCGGTCGTCACTGAAGCTTTCTTT. It translates to CASSAVVTEAFF.

The rearrangement links TRBV5-1 to TRBJ2-2; D ambiguous. This CDR3 is 14 amino acids long. Trimming pared 4 bases from V and 7 bases from J, leaving 14 bases between. CDR1 SGHRS and CDR2 YFSETQ come from the germline V gene. Here the CDR3 DNA reads TGCGCCAGCAGCCTTCGGACCCGCGGCGGGGAGCTGTTTTTT. Translation: CASSLRTRGGELFF.

The V and J genes are TRBV10-3 and TRBJ2-5; D gene ambiguous. Trimming cost V 0 bases and J 1 base, with 9 bases left between them. CDR1 ENHRY and CDR2 SYGVKD come from the germline V gene. The CDR3 has 15 residues. The CDR3 DNA sequence: TGTGCCATCAGTGAGTCAAGCTGGTTCCAAGAGACCCAGTACTTC. Translated: CAISESSWFQETQYF.

The rearrangement uses TRBV30 and TRBJ1-5, with 7 bases fitting TRBD1. The J segment lost 6 bases and the V segment lost 0 bases, leaving 8 bases of the junction unmatched. CDR3 size: 15 residues. From germline, CDR1 is GTSNPN and CDR2 SVGIG (reference sequence). The CDR3 protein is CAWSVNQGVVQPQHF. As DNA, the CDR3 is TGTGCCTGGAGTGTGAACCAGGGGGTTGTTCAGCCCCAGCATTTT.

The chain links TRBV4-2 to TRBJ2-5; 8 bases map to TRBD2. Germline V gene data show CDR1 as LGHNA and CDR2 as YNFKEQ. The CDR3 has 15 residues. Losses at the gene ends were 4 bases for V and 4 bases for J; bases not matched to a gene: 8. The CDR3 sequence is CASSLSLLAGETQYF. The CDR3 DNA sequence: TGTGCCAGCAGCCTCTCTCTTCTAGCGGGAGAGACCCAGTACTTC.

The chain is built from TRBV5-1 and TRBJ2-1; D uncertain. This CDR3 comprises 14 residues. The V gene lost 0 bases and the J gene lost 6 bases, with 10 bases spanning the gap. The germline V gene encodes CDR1 SGHRS and CDR2 YFSETQ. The CDR3 DNA follows: TGCGCCAGCAGCTTGGGGAGTAGCTCCAATGAGCAGTTCTTC. It specifies CASSLGSSSNEQFF.

The J gene is TRBJ2-1, the V gene TRBV19; D is unclear. V lost 3 bases and J 0 bases, leaving 0 bases between the germline ends. The CDR3 covers 12 residues. Germline V lookup: CDR1 LNHDA, CDR2 SQIVND (reference sequence). This CDR3 is CASSISYNEQFF. In DNA form, the CDR3 reads TGTGCCAGTAGTATCTCCTACAATGAGCAGTTCTTC.

The J gene is TRBJ2-2, the V gene TRBV18; 8 bases line up with TRBD1. V trimming: 2 bases; J trimming: 0 bases; junction bases outside the gene matches: 5. Germline V CDR1 and CDR2: KGHSH, LQKENI. This CDR3 comprises 17 residues. As DNA, the CDR3 is TGTGCCAGCTCACCATGGGGACAGGTAGCGAACACCGGGGAGCTGTTTTTT. Its protein is CASSPWGQVANTGELFF.

This clone was found a few times. The chain employs TRBV7-2 and TRBJ1-5, with D tentatively TRBD1 (5 bases). The CDR3 has 15 residues. CDR1 and CDR2 (germline): SGHTA, FQGNSA. V was trimmed by 1 base and J by 2 bases, leaving 9 bases between them. The CDR3 sequence: CASSLEVGGNQPQHF. CDR3 coding DNA: TGTGCCAGCAGCTTAGAGGTGGGGGGCAATCAGCCCCAGCATTTT.

The chain carries TRBV5-4 and TRBJ2-7; a weak D match, TRBD2 (5 bases). This CDR3 region has 13 residues. Germline V gene lookup returns CDR1 SGHNT and CDR2 YYREEE (reference sequence). The germline V and J ends were trimmed by 4 bases and 4 bases, with 12 bases remaining between them. CDR3 coding DNA: TGTGCCAGCAGCCAACAACGGACTTACGAGCAGTACTTC. Amino acid sequence: CASSQQRTYEQYF.

The chain is built from TRBV19 and TRBJ2-2; 8 positions agree with TRBD1. This CDR3 has 13 residues. Germline V gene lookup returns CDR1 LNHDA and CDR2 SQIVND (reference sequence). With V trimmed by 7 bases and J by 7 bases, 5 bases remained unmatched. The CDR3 here is CASNQGAGGELFF. The DNA of the CDR3 is TGTGCCAGTAACCAGGGGGCCGGCGGGGAGCTGTTTTTT.

Details on this clone: Additional DNA sequences in this sample encode the identical CDR3. This rearrangement joins TRBV19 to TRBJ1-1; 7 bases fit TRBD1. J was trimmed by 7 bases and V by 5 bases; bases with no gene match: 4. Germline CDR1 is LNHDA and CDR2 is SQIVND (reference sequence). The CDR3 totals 12 residues. For the CDR3, the DNA is TGTGCCAGTAGTCCCCAGGGGGGTGAAGCTTTCTTT. Translating it yields CASSPQGGEAFF.

The chain has TRBV3-1 (or the pseudogene TRBV3-2) and TRBJ2-7; a possible D gene is TRBD2 (6 bases). The CDR3 covers 14 residues. From germline, CDR1 is LGHDT and CDR2 YNNKEL (reference sequence). Trimming took off 4 bases at V and 2 bases at J, with 12 bases between the two ends. The CDR3, as DNA: TGTGCCAGCAGCCGCCGCGGGGAAACCTACGAGCAGTACTTC. This translates into CASSRRGETYEQYF.

This chain links TRBV19 with TRBJ1-4; D is perhaps TRBD1 (6 bases). Germline loops: CDR1 LNHDA, CDR2 SQIVND (reference sequence). The V end lost 8 bases, the J end lost 1 base, and 11 bases lay between the germline ends. The CDR3 consists of 14 residues. The CDR3 is CASEPGQTNEKLFF. The CDR3 DNA follows: TGTGCCAGTGAACCGGGACAAACTAATGAAAAACTGTTTTTT.

V gene TRBV7-2 combines with J gene TRBJ1-2, with D possibly being TRBD1 (5 bases). The CDR3 runs 14 residues. Germline loops: CDR1 SGHTA, CDR2 FQGNSA. Trimming shortened V by 5 bases and J by 3 bases, and 13 bases separated the two germline ends. DNA for the CDR3: TGTGCCAGCAGCGGGGGTGTGCAGGACTATGGCTACACCTTC. Amino acid sequence: CASSGGVQDYGYTF. Complete variable domain (other parts from reference TRBV7-2 and TRBJ1-2): GAGVSQSPSNKVTEKGKDVELRCDPISGHTALYWYRQSLGQGLEFLIYFQGNSAPDKSGLPSDRFSAERTGGSVSTLTIQRTQQEDSAVYLCASSGGVQDYGYTFGSGTRLTVV.

The chain employs TRBV19 and TRBJ1-1; D unresolved. Germline V CDR1 and CDR2: LNHDA, SQIVND (reference sequence). CDR3 length: 12 residues. The V gene lost 2 bases and the J gene lost 5 bases, with 6 bases spanning the gap. The CDR3 is CASSISWTEAFF. CDR3 DNA sequence: TGTGCCAGTAGTATAAGCTGGACTGAAGCTTTCTTT.

The chain is built from TRBV7-2 and TRBJ1-2; D is possibly TRBD1 (5 bases). Trimming left V 1 base short and J 4 bases short, with 13 bases between. CDR1 is SGHTA and CDR2 is FQGNSA in the germline V gene. This CDR3 contains 15 residues. The CDR3 reads CASSLDGGSGYGYTF. The CDR3 nucleotides are TGTGCCAGCAGCTTAGATGGGGGGTCGGGCTATGGCTACACCTTC.

The V call is TRBV5-1, the J call TRBJ1-4; perhaps TRBD1 as D (6 bases). This CDR3 has 16 amino acids. Germline lookup yields CDR1 SGHRS and CDR2 YFSETQ. The ends were cut back, 4 bases at V and 0 bases at J, with 13 bases in the middle. The CDR3 DNA reads as TGCGCCAGCAGCCCCCTAGGGGGAGCAACTAATGAAAAACTGTTTTTT. Its protein product is CASSPLGGATNEKLFF.

V usage is TRBV14 and J usage is TRBJ2-1; weak D call: TRBD2 (6 bases). Germline assignment: CDR1 SGHDN and CDR2 FVKESK. Trimming removed 3 bases from V and 6 bases from J, with 6 bases in between. The CDR3 sequence is 12 residues long. As DNA, the CDR3 is TGTGCCAGCAGCCAGACTAGCAATGAGCAGTTCTTC. It is translated as CASSQTSNEQFF.

The gene calls are TRBV28 and TRBJ1-1; no clear D. Trimming removed 0 bases at V and 1 base at J, with 9 bases between. The CDR3 runs to 15 residues. The germline V gene has CDR1 MDHEN and CDR2 SYDVKM. CDR3 nucleotides: TGTGCCAGCAGTTTATGGTCAGGAGCGAACACTGAAGCTTTCTTT. Protein product: CASSLWSGANTEAFF.

The genes are TRBV5-4 and TRBJ2-3; tentatively, D is TRBD1 (5 bases). Per the germline V gene, CDR1 is SGHNT and CDR2 is YYREEE (reference sequence). Between the trimmed V and J ends, which lost 4 bases and 0 bases, there was a span of 18 bases. This CDR3 region has 17 residues. The chain's CDR3 is CASSPQTEQISTDTQYF. In DNA, the CDR3 is TGTGCCAGCAGCCCCCAGACAGAGCAGATAAGCACAGATACGCAGTATTTT.

CDR3 protein: CASSQEAGTSGNNEQFF. CDR3 in DNA: TGTGCCAGCAGCCAAGAGGCCGGGACTAGCGGCAACAATGAGCAGTTCTTC. The chain joins TRBV4-2 to TRBJ2-1, with 11 bases that match TRBD2. CDR1 is LGHNA and CDR2 is YNFKEQ in the germline V gene. Trimming cost V 0 bases and J 5 bases; bases outside gene matches: 6. The CDR3 totals 17 residues.

The chain couples TRBV6-5 to TRBJ1-1, with D possibly TRBD1 on 6 matching bases. The germline V gene encodes CDR1 MNHEY and CDR2 SVGAGI. V was shortened by 6 bases and J by 0 bases, with 8 bases between the two germline ends. The CDR3 loop spans 13 amino acids. The CDR3, as DNA: TGTGCCAGCAGGGACAGTTTGAACACTGAAGCTTTCTTT. This gives the protein CASRDSLNTEAFF.

This chain links TRBV5-1 with TRBJ1-5, with D perhaps TRBD1 (5 bases). V lost 2 bases and J lost 0, with 9 bases in between. The CDR3 spans 15 residues. The germline CDR1 and CDR2 sequences are SGHRS and YFSETQ. DNA of the CDR3: TGCGCCAGCAGCTTACGAGGGGATAGCAATCAGCCCCAGCATTTT. This gives the protein CASSLRGDSNQPQHF.